This T cell receptor beta chain derives from a study of T cells in Graves' hyperthyroidism and ophthalmopathy. The CDR3 is made up of 14 amino acids. Germline values: CDR1 LNHNV, CDR2 YYDKDF (reference sequence). V gave up 0 bases and J gave up 9 bases, with 15 bases separating them. This clonotype was counted many times. Its antigen is as yet unknown. Regarding the study as a whole: A 13 V-J model separated ophthalmopathy from stable hyperthyroidism. Blood also contained most expanded thyroid clonotypes above 0.001.

Researchers barred patients who had uncontrolled infection, other autoimmune disease, pregnancy or lactation. Using about 10 ml of fresh peripheral blood, PBMCs were prepared. The TCR beta CDR3 regions underwent amplification using RNA transcripts as the source. TCR CDR3 underwent first-round RT-PCR with the HTBI primer set. TCRdb passed the multiplex PCR reads through MiXCR, listing each CDR3 protein once. The sample consists of about 260,000 distinct CDR3 sequences, about a sixth of them appearing once. This chain uses TRBV15 with TRBJ2-7, with D perhaps matching TRBD1 (5 bases). The sample was blood. The sequence derives from a woman in her late teens or twenties with Graves' ophthalmopathy. The CDR3 region has the DNA TGTGCCACCAGCAGAGATTCCGCAGGGATGGGGCAGTACTTC. This encodes CATSRDSAGMGQYF. The complete variable domain, with remaining parts taken from reference TRBV15 and TRBJ2-7, reads DAMVIQNPRYQVTQFGKPVTLSCSQTLNHNVMYWYQQKSSQAPKLLFHYYDKDFNNEADTPDNFQSRRPNTSFCFLDIRSPGLGDTAMYLCATSRDSAGMGQYFGPGTRLTVT.